Included here is one T cell receptor (beta chain) sequence, with context. What it recognizes is unknown. From germline, CDR1 is SNHLY and CDR2 FYNNEI. V gave up 6 bases and J gave up 6 bases; unmatched junction bases: 6. This CDR3 has 15 residues. The PCR ran on 60 Vbeta and 13 Jbeta primers. TCRdb keeps only in-frame clones here, not all; method: immunoSEQ multiplex PCR. The table lists roughly 170,000 clones, around 80% of them singletons. These data come from a study of cytomegalovirus exposure and HLA in healthy donors. Broader study findings: A prior analysis recorded that most TCR beta V segments were productive about 87% or about 30% of the time. Analyzed later, most CMV-associated TCR beta chains appeared HLA-restricted. Reportedly, a later analysis found an Asian-associated ancestry cluster had fewer N-insertions than the approximately 670-donor mean.

The TCR originated in a woman between 50 and 59 years old in good health and CMV-seropositive. The genes are TRBV2 and TRBJ2-1; TRBD1 aligns across 12 bases. The specimen was PBMCs. This CDR3 is CASSAGTGGFNEQFF. The CDR3 nucleotides are TGTGCCAGCAGCGCCGGGACAGGGGGCTTCAATGAGCAGTTCTTC.